Listed below are T cell receptor beta chains from one sample, sequenced in a study of shared clonotypes between healthy human individuals. Produced via immunoSEQ multiplex PCR; TCRdb's table is partial and in-frame only. The sample carries about 450,000 clones, roughly 80% recorded once. Sequencing input: PBMCs. The origin of the receptors is a woman in her thirties or forties in good health. Some clones in this sample may be carry-over from other donors' samples. CDR3s include the opening cysteine and the closing phenylalanine or tryptophan. The order of the fields is CDR3 DNA, CDR3 protein, D gene, J gene, V gene, clone size, CDR3 length. The D gene is left open where the match is weak. Only part of the rows carry a size: once, few, many, or a class if the clone is expanded.

CDR3 DNA: TGCAGTGTACGAGCGGGAGTCGAGCAGTACTTC
CDR3 protein: CSVRAGVEQYF
D gene: TRBD2
J gene: TRBJ2-7
V gene: TRBV20-1
clone size: few
CDR3 length: 11

CDR3 DNA: TGTGCCAGCACCTTCATCTGGGGCACCGGGGAGCTGTTTTTT
CDR3 protein: CASTFIWGTGELFF
D gene: NA
J gene: TRBJ2-2
V gene: TRBV2
clone size: NA
CDR3 length: 14

CDR3 DNA: TGCGCCAGCAGGAGTGGGGGCGGGACGCACAATGAGCAGTTCTTC
CDR3 protein: CASRSGGGTHNEQFF
D gene: NA
J gene: TRBJ2-1
V gene: TRBV10-2
clone size: NA
CDR3 length: 15

CDR3 DNA: TGTGCCAGCAGCCCTACGGGGGCCCGGGAGACCCAGTACTTC
CDR3 protein: CASSPTGARETQYF
D gene: NA
J gene: TRBJ2-5
V gene: TRBV7-2
clone size: NA
CDR3 length: 14

CDR3 DNA: TGTGCCAGCAGTCCGGGACTAGCGAGCCACGAGCAGTACTTC
CDR3 protein: CASSPGLASHEQYF
D gene: TRBD2
J gene: TRBJ2-7
V gene: TRBV27
clone size: NA
CDR3 length: 14

CDR3 DNA: TGTGCCAGTAGTCCTAGCCCGACAGGGAAGAAACATCAAGAGACCCAGTACTTC
CDR3 protein: CASSPSPTGKKHQETQYF
D gene: TRBD1
J gene: TRBJ2-5
V gene: TRBV19
clone size: NA
CDR3 length: 18

CDR3 DNA: TGCGCCAGCAGCGTCGTTCAGGGGTCGAACACTGAAGCTTTCTTT
CDR3 protein: CASSVVQGSNTEAFF
D gene: NA
J gene: TRBJ1-1
V gene: TRBV5-1
clone size: NA
CDR3 length: 15

CDR3 DNA: TGTGCCAGCAGTTGGGGGCGTTCCGAAAACATTCAGTACTTC
CDR3 protein: CASSWGRSENIQYF
D gene: NA
J gene: TRBJ2-4
V gene: TRBV6-6
clone size: NA
CDR3 length: 14

CDR3 DNA: TGTGCCAGCAGTTTATCCTCGACAGGGTATAATTCACCCCTCCACTTT
CDR3 protein: CASSLSSTGYNSPLHF
D gene: TRBD1
J gene: TRBJ1-6
V gene: TRBV27
clone size: NA
CDR3 length: 16

CDR3 DNA: TGTGCCAGCAGCCCCGGGACAGACCCTGAAGCTTTCTTT
CDR3 protein: CASSPGTDPEAFF
D gene: TRBD1
J gene: TRBJ1-1
V gene: TRBV7-2
clone size: NA
CDR3 length: 13

CDR3 DNA: TGTGCCAGCAGCCAAAACGGACTCTATGGCTACACCTTC
CDR3 protein: CASSQNGLYGYTF
D gene: NA
J gene: TRBJ1-2
V gene: TRBV28
clone size: NA
CDR3 length: 13

CDR3 DNA: TGTGCCAGCAGTGAATCGGTAGGGGGTTACTACGAGCAGTACTTC
CDR3 protein: CASSESVGGYYEQYF
D gene: NA
J gene: TRBJ2-7
V gene: TRBV25-1
clone size: NA
CDR3 length: 15

CDR3 DNA: TGTGCCAGTAGTATGGGTCGTACCTACAACAATGAGCAGTTCTTC
CDR3 protein: CASSMGRTYNNEQFF
D gene: NA
J gene: TRBJ2-1
V gene: TRBV19
clone size: few
CDR3 length: 15

CDR3 DNA: TGTGCCAGCAGTCCTCAGCGGGGCCCGAAAGGGCAGTACTTC
CDR3 protein: CASSPQRGPKGQYF
D gene: TRBD2
J gene: TRBJ2-7
V gene: TRBV27
clone size: NA
CDR3 length: 14

CDR3 DNA: TGCGCCAGCAGCTTGGGATGGCTCTTTGGGGAGGACTCTGGGGCCAACGTCCTGACTTTC
CDR3 protein: CASSLGWLFGEDSGANVLTF
D gene: NA
J gene: TRBJ2-6
V gene: TRBV5-1
clone size: NA
CDR3 length: 20

CDR3 DNA: TGTGCCAGCAGTTACTCAGGAGTGCTCAATTCACCCCTCCACTTT
CDR3 protein: CASSYSGVLNSPLHF
D gene: NA
J gene: TRBJ1-6
V gene: TRBV6-5
clone size: NA
CDR3 length: 15

CDR3 DNA: TGTGCCACCAGCGGCAGAGGGGGTACCTACGAGCAGTACTTC
CDR3 protein: CATSGRGGTYEQYF
D gene: NA
J gene: TRBJ2-7
V gene: TRBV15
clone size: once
CDR3 length: 14

CDR3 DNA: TGTGCCAGCAGTTTAGGGAGACGGGGGATTAACTATGGCTACACCTTC
CDR3 protein: CASSLGRRGINYGYTF
D gene: NA
J gene: TRBJ1-2
V gene: TRBV28
clone size: NA
CDR3 length: 16

CDR3 DNA: TGTGCCAGCAGTGAACAGCTAGCGGAGACCGTGGGCGGGGAGCTGTTTTTT
CDR3 protein: CASSEQLAETVGGELFF
D gene: TRBD2
J gene: TRBJ2-2
V gene: TRBV2
clone size: NA
CDR3 length: 17

CDR3 DNA: TGTGCCAGTACAGGGAGCTTCAATGGCTACACCTTC
CDR3 protein: CASTGSFNGYTF
D gene: NA
J gene: TRBJ1-2
V gene: TRBV28
clone size: NA
CDR3 length: 12

CDR3 DNA: TGTGCCAGCAGTTTATCAGGCAGGAGGGGTCAGCCCCAGCATTTT
CDR3 protein: CASSLSGRRGQPQHF
D gene: NA
J gene: TRBJ1-5
V gene: TRBV27
clone size: NA
CDR3 length: 15

CDR3 DNA: TGTGCTAGTGGTTTGGGCGGGTCCTACAATGAGCAGTTCTTC
CDR3 protein: CASGLGGSYNEQFF
D gene: NA
J gene: TRBJ2-1
V gene: TRBV12-5
clone size: once
CDR3 length: 14

CDR3 DNA: TGTGCCAGCAGCCCCTCAGGGGGATGGCCCCAGCATTTT
CDR3 protein: CASSPSGGWPQHF
D gene: TRBD1
J gene: TRBJ1-5
V gene: TRBV5-8
clone size: NA
CDR3 length: 13

CDR3 DNA: TGTGCCAGCTGGGACAGTTCTAATGAAAAACTGTTTTTT
CDR3 protein: CASWDSSNEKLFF
D gene: TRBD1
J gene: TRBJ1-4
V gene: TRBV28
clone size: NA
CDR3 length: 13

CDR3 DNA: TGTGCCACCAGCAGAGCCGGGACTAGCGGGCTCACGCAGTATTTT
CDR3 protein: CATSRAGTSGLTQYF
D gene: TRBD2
J gene: TRBJ2-3
V gene: TRBV15
clone size: NA
CDR3 length: 15

CDR3 DNA: TGTGCCAGCAGTTTATTAGGGACGGGACAGTGGGAGACCCAGTACTTC
CDR3 protein: CASSLLGTGQWETQYF
D gene: TRBD1
J gene: TRBJ2-5
V gene: TRBV27
clone size: NA
CDR3 length: 16

CDR3 DNA: TGTGCCAGTAGTATCGGGGTTTGGGACACCAACACCGGGGAGCTGTTTTTT
CDR3 protein: CASSIGVWDTNTGELFF
D gene: NA
J gene: TRBJ2-2
V gene: TRBV19
clone size: many
CDR3 length: 17

CDR3 DNA: TGCGCCAGCAGCCAACAGGGGGCTACGGATGGCGGGGAGCTGTTTTTT
CDR3 protein: CASSQQGATDGGELFF
D gene: TRBD1
J gene: TRBJ2-2
V gene: TRBV4-3
clone size: many
CDR3 length: 16